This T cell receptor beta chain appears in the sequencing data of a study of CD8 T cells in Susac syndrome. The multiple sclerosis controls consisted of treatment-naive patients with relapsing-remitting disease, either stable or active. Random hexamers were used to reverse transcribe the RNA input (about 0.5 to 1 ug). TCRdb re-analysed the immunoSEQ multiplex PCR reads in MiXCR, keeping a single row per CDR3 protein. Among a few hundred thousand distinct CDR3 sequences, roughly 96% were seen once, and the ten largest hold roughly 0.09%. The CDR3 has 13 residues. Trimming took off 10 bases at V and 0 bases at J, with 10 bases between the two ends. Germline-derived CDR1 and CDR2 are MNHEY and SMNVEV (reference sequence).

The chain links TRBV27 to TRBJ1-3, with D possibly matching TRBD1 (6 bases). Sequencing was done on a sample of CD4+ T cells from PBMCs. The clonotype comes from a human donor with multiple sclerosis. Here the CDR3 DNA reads TGTGCCACCTCACAGGGCTCTGGAAACACCATATATTTT. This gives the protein CATSQGSGNTIYF.